Shown below are 7 T cell receptor beta chains from a single sample sequenced in a study of identical twins. Using its own MiXCR run on the 5' RACE reads, TCRdb lists one record per CDR3 protein. The sample records about 260,000 distinct CDR3 sequences, about 7.3% being singletons. This sample was shared with a second study, whose subject was yellow fever vaccine responses in identical twins.

The material sequenced was memory (CD45RO+) T cells sorted from blood. The receptors derive from a woman younger than 30 in good health.

This clonotype was observed at least ten times. J is TRBJ2-3 and V is TRBV4-1; 16 bases align to TRBD2. The CDR3 has 20 amino acids. Germline CDR1 MGHRA, CDR2 YSYEKL. The V gene end was trimmed by 3 bases and the J gene end by 2 bases; junction bases not matched to a gene: 11. In nucleotides, the CDR3 is TGCGCCAGCAGCCAGCCGGGACTAGCGGGAGGGCCCAATAACACAGATACGCAGTATTTT. Translated, it gives CASSQPGLAGGPNNTDTQYF.

This clonotype has more than one count but fewer than ten. The chain employs TRBV25-1 and TRBJ2-7, with TRBD1 as a possible D gene (7 bases). The germline V and J ends were trimmed by 1 base and 5 bases, with 15 bases remaining between them. Germline CDR1 MGHDK, CDR2 SYGVNS. The CDR3 is 15 residues long. CDR3 bases: TGTGCCAGCAGTGAATCGGTAGGAGGGGGCCACGAGCAGTACTTC. Protein: CASSESVGGGHEQYF.

At least ten counts were recorded for this clonotype. The rearrangement links TRBV12-3 or TRBV12-4 to TRBJ1-5; no clear D gene. V was clipped by 4 bases and J by 7 bases, with 17 bases between them. CDR3 length: 15 amino acids. This CDR3 is CASSWQHGKGQPQHF. For the CDR3, the DNA is TGTGCCAGCAGTTGGCAACATGGGAAAGGACAGCCCCAGCATTTT.

This clonotype was detected a few times. DNA for the CDR3: TGCAGCGTTGAAGGTAGCGGGATACCAGGGGAGACCCAGTACTTC. Translating gives CSVEGSGIPGETQYF. The chain carries TRBV29-1 and TRBJ2-5; 8 bases fit TRBD2. The CDR3 runs to 15 residues. With V trimmed by 1 base and J by 5 bases, 9 bases remained unmatched. From germline, CDR1 is SQVTM and CDR2 ANQGSEA.

Only a few counts were recorded for this clonotype. The chain uses TRBV7-6 and TRBJ2-3; 11 nucleotides align to TRBD2. The CDR3 covers 15 residues. The J segment lost 6 bases and the V segment lost 3 bases, leaving 5 bases of the junction unmatched. CDR1 is SGHVS and CDR2 is FNYEAQ in the germline V gene. Written as DNA, the CDR3 is TGTGCCAGCAGCTTCGTTGTAGCGGGAGGGGATACGCAGTATTTT. Its translation: CASSFVVAGGDTQYF.

At least ten counts were recorded for this clonotype. V is TRBV6-1 and J is TRBJ2-1; 8 positions agree with TRBD2. Trimming took 5 bases from V and 4 from J; bases not matched to a gene: 7. CDR1 and CDR2 from the germline V gene are MNHNS and SASEGT. The CDR3 extends over 15 amino acids. This chain's CDR3 is CASSPTGLGYNEQFF. In DNA form, the CDR3 reads TGTGCCAGCAGTCCAACGGGACTAGGTTACAATGAGCAGTTCTTC.

This clonotype was detected many times. The DNA of the CDR3 is TGTGCCAGCAGTTTCGACAATCGGGGCTACACCTTC. Translation gives CASSFDNRGYTF. This sequence joins TRBV12-3 or TRBV12-4 and TRBJ1-2, with D unresolved. V gave up 3 bases and J gave up 8 bases, with 10 bases separating them. The CDR3 length is 12 residues.